Given below is one TCR beta chain in context. No DNA is shown, since the ends of the CDR3 on it are uncertain; the CDR3 is the one TCRdb lists. In the source study's methods: How many nucleated cells were present was estimated from reference gene primer amplification. TCRdb's table, derived via immunoSEQ multiplex PCR, lists solely in-frame clones and lacks some. V, J and clone size derive from that table, while D and trimming were established from the DNA sequence. There are over 100,000 clones in the sample; more than 65% occur only once, and 7% to 9.5% lies in the top ten. Germline-derived CDR1 and CDR2 are MDHEN and SYDVKM. Including both end residues, the CDR3 is 18 amino acids long. The data stem from a study of blood T cell repertoires in COVID-19.

The gene calls are TRBV28 and TRBJ2-2; TRBD2 was called by the table and not checked on the DNA. Sequencing used peripheral blood. This sequence originates from a woman aged 80 or over with active or convalescent COVID-19. CDR3 amino acids: CASSSSGLAGGPFGELFF.